The 18 T cell receptor beta chains below come from one sample, sequenced in a study of blood T cell repertoires in COVID-19. Repertoires were generated with immunoSEQ multiplex PCR, while TCRdb's copy carries only in-frame clones and drops some. Here the sample spans some 100,000 clones, about 74% being singletons. The sequenced sample was peripheral blood. Every receptor here comes from a man aged 65 to 79 with COVID-19, enrolled during active disease.

The chain recombines TRBV9 with TRBJ1-6; maybe TRBD1 (6 bases). There are 16 residues in the CDR3. Per the germline V gene, CDR1 is SGDLS and CDR2 is YYNGEE. V gave up 2 bases and J gave up 9 bases, with 18 bases separating them. The CDR3 DNA follows: TGTGCCAGCAGCGTGGACAGTGCGAATGGTATTTCACCCCTCCACTTT. It translates to CASSVDSANGISPLHF.

This chain joins TRBV7-2 and TRBJ1-1; TRBD1 might be the D (5 bases). The CDR3 has 16 residues. Germline V CDR1 and CDR2: SGHTA, FQGNSA. V was pared by 3 bases and J by 5 bases, with 19 bases between. The CDR3 region has the DNA TGTGCCAGCAGCTTGGTCCCCGGACCAGGGCAGACTGAAGCTTTCTTT. It specifies CASSLVPGPGQTEAFF.

The chain recombines TRBV5-1 with TRBJ2-2; no firm D call. V dropped 3 bases and J dropped 1 base, with 7 bases sitting between them. Germline V gene lookup returns CDR1 SGHRS and CDR2 YFSETQ. The CDR3 loop spans 14 amino acids. CDR3 amino acids: CASSSTLNTGELFF. In DNA form, the CDR3 reads TGCGCCAGCAGCTCGACACTGAACACCGGGGAGCTGTTTTTT.

The gene calls are TRBV5-4 and TRBJ1-1; 8 positions match TRBD1. Losses at the gene ends were 4 bases for V and 2 bases for J; bases not matched to a gene: 7. The CDR3 covers 15 residues. The germline V gene encodes CDR1 SGHNT and CDR2 YYREEE (reference sequence). The CDR3 DNA reads as TGTGCCAGCAGCCCAGGGGGCAGGGTAAACACTGAAGCTTTCTTT. This codes for CASSPGGRVNTEAFF.

The V gene is TRBV5-1, the J gene TRBJ2-3; 8 nucleotides line up with TRBD1. This CDR3 region has 14 residues. From germline, CDR1 is SGHRS and CDR2 YFSETQ. V dropped 2 bases and J dropped 6; count of bases not matched to a gene: 5. The CDR3 DNA reads as TGCGCCAGCAGCTTTACAGGGGGGCGCGATACGCAGTATTTT. Its translation is CASSFTGGRDTQYF. The complete variable domain, with remaining parts taken from reference TRBV5-1 and TRBJ2-3, reads KAGVTQTPRYLIKTRGQQVTLSCSPISGHRSVSWYQQTPGQGLQFLFEYFSETQRNKGNFPGRFSGRQFSNSRSEMNVSTLELGDSALYLCASSFTGGRDTQYFGPGTRLTVL.

CDR3 protein: CASSLGGLTSGAYEQYF. The CDR3, as DNA: TGTGCCAGCAGTTTGGGAGGTCTGACTAGCGGCGCCTACGAGCAGTACTTC. The chain recombines TRBV28 with TRBJ2-7; 9 bases fit TRBD2. CDR1 MDHEN and CDR2 SYDVKM come from the germline V gene. The CDR3 runs 17 residues. Trimming removed 3 bases from V and 2 bases from J; junction bases left unmatched: 11.

The chain has TRBV7-9 and TRBJ2-7; D not resolved. Germline V lookup: CDR1 SEHNR, CDR2 FQNEAQ (reference sequence). The CDR3 is 14 amino acids. V was shortened by 1 base and J by 2 bases, with 9 bases between the two germline ends. Here the CDR3 reads CASSLDELTYEQYF. CDR3 nucleotide sequence: TGTGCCAGCAGCTTAGACGAACTGACCTACGAGCAGTACTTC.

This clone was recorded many times. The chain has TRBV2 and TRBJ1-5; D not certain. The CDR3 contains 16 residues. CDR1 SNHLY and CDR2 FYNNEI come from the germline V gene. The V and J ends lost 6 bases and 0 bases respectively, with 15 bases between them. The CDR3 loop reads CASSAIHSFSNQPQHF. DNA for the CDR3: TGTGCCAGCAGCGCGATACACAGCTTTAGCAATCAGCCCCAGCATTTT. The variable domain in full, completed from reference TRBV2 and TRBJ1-5, reads EPEVTQTPSHQVTQMGQEVILRCVPISNHLYFYWYRQILGQKVEFLVSFYNNEISEKSEIFDDQFSVERPDGSNFTLKIRSTKLEDSAMYFCASSAIHSFSNQPQHFGDGTRLSIL.

This chain connects TRBV4-1 to TRBJ2-1; 11 nucleotides line up with TRBD2. V trimming: 3 bases; J trimming: 0 bases; junction bases outside the gene matches: 13. This CDR3 comprises 20 residues. The germline gives CDR1 MGHRA, CDR2 YSYEKL. CDR3 in DNA: TGCGCCAGCAGCCACATTGGACTAGCGGGTCGTAAGAGCTCCTACAATGAGCAGTTCTTC. It encodes CASSHIGLAGRKSSYNEQFF.

The CDR3 DNA follows: TGCGCCAGCAGCCAGACTAGCGGGAGTTACAATGAGCAGTTCTTC. Amino acids: CASSQTSGSYNEQFF. The chain links TRBV4-1 to TRBJ2-1, with 12 bases lining up with TRBD2. There are 15 residues in the CDR3. V shed 3 bases, J shed 4 bases, and the junction held 1 base outside the gene matches. Germline values: CDR1 MGHRA, CDR2 YSYEKL.

The J gene is TRBJ2-2, the V gene TRBV27, with 14 positions matching TRBD2. This CDR3 has 15 residues. Losses at the gene ends were 6 bases for V and 8 bases for J; bases not matched to a gene: 5. CDR1 and CDR2 (germline): MNHEY, SMNVEV (reference sequence). The CDR3 is CASRPGLAGAGELFF. DNA of the CDR3: TGTGCCAGCAGACCGGGACTAGCGGGGGCGGGGGAGCTGTTTTTT.

The rearrangement links TRBV4-2 to TRBJ2-7; the match to TRBD2 covers 14 bases. V was pared by 1 base and J by 5 bases, with 10 bases of the junction left unmatched. The length of the CDR3 is 18 residues. Germline-derived CDR1 and CDR2 are LGHNA and YNFKEQ. The CDR3 DNA reads as TGTGCCAGCAGCCAAGTGAGAGGGACTAGCGGGAGTCGAGACGAGCAGTACTTC. Protein sequence: CASSQVRGTSGSRDEQYF.

For this clone: Germline is not matched at one junction end, which may reflect a read error. The V call is TRBV7-7, the J call TRBJ2-5; 16 positions match TRBD2. Germline V CDR1 and CDR2: SSHAT, FNYEAQ (reference sequence). The CDR3 is 18 amino acids. The CDR3, as DNA: TGTGCTAGCAGCTTAGCGCAGGGACTAGCGGGAGGGCGCGAGACCCAGTACTTC. Amino acids: CASSLAQGLAGGRETQYF.

This chain uses TRBV2 with TRBJ1-2; unclear D gene. CDR3 length: 13 amino acids. Germline V CDR1 and CDR2: SNHLY, FYNNEI. Trimming shortened V by 8 bases and J by 0 bases, and 10 bases separated the two germline ends. The CDR3 sequence: CASGREANYGYTF. In nucleotides, the CDR3 is TGTGCCAGCGGCCGGGAAGCTAACTATGGCTACACCTTC.

The rearrangement links TRBV2 to TRBJ1-5; perhaps TRBD1 as D (5 bases). From germline, CDR1 is SNHLY and CDR2 FYNNEI. CDR3 size: 12 residues. Trimming removed 9 bases from V and 7 bases from J, with 13 bases in between. CDR3 DNA sequence: TGTGCCAGTGATAACTCAGGGCAGCCCCAGCATTTT. It yields the protein CASDNSGQPQHF.

The chain has TRBV30 and TRBJ1-2; TRBD1 aligns across 8 bases. The V gene's germline CDR1 is GTSNPN and CDR2 SVGIG (reference sequence). Unmatched junction bases numbered 14, after V lost 1 base and J lost 4 bases. The CDR3 sequence is 17 residues long. The CDR3 nucleotides are TGTGCCTGGAGTGGGGGGTCAGGGGGCGCCGGGGGCTATGGCTACACCTTC. Translating it yields CAWSGGSGGAGGYGYTF.

On this clone: Sequence at one end of the junction differs from germline and may be a read error. The chain couples TRBV7-7 to TRBJ2-3, with 11 bases matching TRBD2. Germline values: CDR1 SSHAT, CDR2 FNYEAQ (reference sequence). The length of the CDR3 is 16 residues. DNA of the CDR3: TGTGCTAGCAGCTTAGGGACTAGCGGAGGTGGCGATACGCAGTATTTT. Protein: CASSLGTSGGGDTQYF.

The CDR3 region has the DNA TGTGCCAGCAGCTTAGCGCAGGGGCTAGGAAACACCATATATTTT. Its translation is CASSLAQGLGNTIYF. The genes are TRBV7-2 and TRBJ1-3; TRBD1 might be the D (6 bases). Looked up from germline, CDR1 is SGHTA and CDR2 is FQGNSA. V dropped 0 bases and J dropped 4 bases, with 10 bases sitting between them. The CDR3 spans 15 residues.